Only a few counts were recorded for the clone carrying this T cell receptor (beta chain). Its antigen remains unknown. This entry is derived from a study of Tregs in tolerant kidney transplant recipients. As for the study in general: Recipients received nonmyeloablative bone marrow transplants from related graft donors, with transient mixed chimerism.

Study-wide points: The most relevant donor-specific Treg TCRbeta repertoire apparently came from expansion with activated donor B cells. Antigen-driven expansion was suggested because donor-specific Tregs expanded more than all Tregs in tolerant patients.

Clones were sequenced by immunoSEQ multiplex PCR, and TCRdb holds only the in-frame ones, with some missing. This table has approximately 4,200 clones, approximately 85% appearing once. This TCR came from a human donor who received a combined kidney and bone marrow transplant. The sample was Tregs from blood, taken before the transplant.

CDR3 protein: CASQSGRAGETQYF. The DNA of the CDR3 is TGCGCCAGCCAAAGCGGGAGGGCCGGAGAGACCCAGTACTTC. This sequence joins TRBV10-1 and TRBJ2-5, with 10 bases fitting TRBD2. J was trimmed by 4 bases and V by 8 bases; bases with no gene match: 7. The CDR3 spans 14 residues. The V gene's germline CDR1 is WNHNN and CDR2 SYGVQD (reference sequence).